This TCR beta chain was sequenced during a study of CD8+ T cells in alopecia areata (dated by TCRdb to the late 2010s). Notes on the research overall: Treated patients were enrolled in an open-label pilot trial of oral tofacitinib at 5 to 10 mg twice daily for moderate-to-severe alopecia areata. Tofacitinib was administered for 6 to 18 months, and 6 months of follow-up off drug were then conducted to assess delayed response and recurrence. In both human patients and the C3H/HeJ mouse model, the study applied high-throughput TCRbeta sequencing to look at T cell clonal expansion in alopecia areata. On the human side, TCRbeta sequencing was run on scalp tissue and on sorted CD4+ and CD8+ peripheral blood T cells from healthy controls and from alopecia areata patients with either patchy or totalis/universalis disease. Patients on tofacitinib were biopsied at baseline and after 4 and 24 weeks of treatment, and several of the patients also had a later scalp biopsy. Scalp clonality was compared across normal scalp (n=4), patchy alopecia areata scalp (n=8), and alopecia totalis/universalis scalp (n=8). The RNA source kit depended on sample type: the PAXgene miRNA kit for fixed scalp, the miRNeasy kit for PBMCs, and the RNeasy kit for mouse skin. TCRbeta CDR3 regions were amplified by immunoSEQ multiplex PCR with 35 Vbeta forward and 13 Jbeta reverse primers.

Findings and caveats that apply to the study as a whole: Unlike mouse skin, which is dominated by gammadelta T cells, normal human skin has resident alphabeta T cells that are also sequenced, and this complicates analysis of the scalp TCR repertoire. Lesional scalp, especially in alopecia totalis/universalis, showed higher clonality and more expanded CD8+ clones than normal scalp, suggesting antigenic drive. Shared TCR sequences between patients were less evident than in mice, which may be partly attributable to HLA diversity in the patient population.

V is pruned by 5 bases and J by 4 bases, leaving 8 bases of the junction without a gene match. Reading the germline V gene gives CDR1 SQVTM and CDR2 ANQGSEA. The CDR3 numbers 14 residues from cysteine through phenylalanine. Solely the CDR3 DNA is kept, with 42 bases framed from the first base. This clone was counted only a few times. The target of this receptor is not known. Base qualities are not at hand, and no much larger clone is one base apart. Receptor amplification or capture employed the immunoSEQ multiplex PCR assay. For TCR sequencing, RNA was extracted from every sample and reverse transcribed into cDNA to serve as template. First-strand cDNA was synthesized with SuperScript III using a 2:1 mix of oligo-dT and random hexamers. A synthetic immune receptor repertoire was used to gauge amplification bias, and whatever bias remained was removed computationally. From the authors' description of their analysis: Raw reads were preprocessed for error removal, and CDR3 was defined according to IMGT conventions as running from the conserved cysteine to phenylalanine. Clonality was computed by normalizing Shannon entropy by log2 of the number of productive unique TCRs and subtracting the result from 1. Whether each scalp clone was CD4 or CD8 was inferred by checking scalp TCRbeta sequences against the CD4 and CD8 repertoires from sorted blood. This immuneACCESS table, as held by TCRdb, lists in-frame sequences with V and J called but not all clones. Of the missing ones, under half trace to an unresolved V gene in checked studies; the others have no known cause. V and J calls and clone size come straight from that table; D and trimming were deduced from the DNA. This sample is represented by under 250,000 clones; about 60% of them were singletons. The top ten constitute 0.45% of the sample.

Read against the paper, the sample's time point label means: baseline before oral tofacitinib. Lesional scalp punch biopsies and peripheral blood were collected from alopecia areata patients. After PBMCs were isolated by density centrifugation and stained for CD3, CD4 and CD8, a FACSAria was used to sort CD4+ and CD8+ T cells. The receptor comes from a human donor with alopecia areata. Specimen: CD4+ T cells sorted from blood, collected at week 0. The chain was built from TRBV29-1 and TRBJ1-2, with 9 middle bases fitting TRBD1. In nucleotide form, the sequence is TGCAGCGTTCTTGGACAGGGGCTAGGCTATGGCTACACCTTC. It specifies CSVLGQGLGYGYTF. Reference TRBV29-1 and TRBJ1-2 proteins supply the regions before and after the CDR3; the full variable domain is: SAVISQKPSRDICQRGTSLTIQCQVDSQVTMMFWYRQQPGQSLTLIATANQGSEATYESGFVIDKFPISRPNLTFSTLTVSNMSPEDSSIYLCSVLGQGLGYGYTFGSGTRLTVV.